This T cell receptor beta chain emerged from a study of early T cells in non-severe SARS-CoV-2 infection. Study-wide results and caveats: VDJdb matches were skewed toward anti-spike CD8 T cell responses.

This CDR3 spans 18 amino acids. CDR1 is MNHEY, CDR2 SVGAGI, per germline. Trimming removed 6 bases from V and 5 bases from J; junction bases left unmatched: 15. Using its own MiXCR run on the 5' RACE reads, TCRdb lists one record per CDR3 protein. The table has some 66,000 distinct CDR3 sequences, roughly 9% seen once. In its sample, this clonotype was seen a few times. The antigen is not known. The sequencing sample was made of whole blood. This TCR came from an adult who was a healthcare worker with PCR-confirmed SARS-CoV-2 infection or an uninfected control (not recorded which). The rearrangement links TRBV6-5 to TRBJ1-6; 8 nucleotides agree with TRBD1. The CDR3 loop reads CASSYRPIRQGNNSPLHF. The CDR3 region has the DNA TGTGCCAGCAGCTACCGACCTATAAGACAGGGGAATAATTCACCCCTCCACTTT.